The 9 T cell receptor beta chains below come from one sample, sequenced in a study of graft-versus-host responses after intestinal transplantation (dated by TCRdb to about 2021). Receptors were amplified or captured by the immunoSEQ multiplex PCR assay. The table was pulled from immuneACCESS by TCRdb, which kept in-frame rearrangements only. Such tables lose some clones; where checked, under half of the loss comes from unresolved V genes, and the rest has no known cause. For this sample the table gives 40,000 to 60,000 clones, of which around 84% were detected only once. The leading ten clones occupy over 0.4% of the sample. Read against the paper, the sample's time point label means: cells obtained before transplantation from donor or recipient. These receptors' targets are unknown. The sample was unstimulated CD4+ T cells sorted from spleen or lymph node cells, taken before transplant. Every receptor here comes from a human donor who was the organ donor for an intestinal transplant.

V is TRBV6-5 and J is TRBJ1-1, with TRBD1 as a possible D gene (5 bases). Trimming cost V 2 bases and J 7 bases, with 11 bases left between them. The CDR3 totals 13 residues. CDR1 and CDR2 (germline): MNHEY, SVGAGI. DNA of the CDR3: TGTGCCAGCAGTTACGGGAGGGGAGGTGAAGCTTTCTTT. Protein sequence: CASSYGRGGEAFF.

This clone showed up just a few times. The chain carries TRBV20-1 and TRBJ2-5, with 8 bases aligning to TRBD1. J was trimmed by 4 bases and V by 6 bases; bases with no gene match: 1. CDR1 is DFQATT, CDR2 SNEGSKA, per germline (reference sequence). The CDR3 extends over 11 amino acids. In DNA form, the CDR3 reads TGCAGTGCCGACAGGGGAGAGACCCAGTACTTC. This translates into CSADRGETQYF.

This chain connects TRBV10-2 to TRBJ1-4; perhaps TRBD1 as D (6 bases). The CDR3 extends over 15 amino acids. CDR1 and CDR2 from the germline V gene are WSHSY and SAAADI. V lost 0 bases to trimming and J lost 6 bases, with 11 bases between them. The CDR3 DNA reads TGCGCCAGCAGTGAGTCCGGGACACTTGATGAAAAACTGTTTTTT. Translating gives CASSESGTLDEKLFF.

The CDR3 here is CASSLASGPTNEKLFF. CDR3 coding DNA: TGTGCCAGCAGCTTAGCGTCAGGGCCAACTAATGAAAAACTGTTTTTT. V and J are TRBV7-2 and TRBJ1-4; TRBD1 is a possible D gene (5 bases). The V end lost 0 bases, the J end lost 0 bases, and 8 bases lay between the germline ends. The CDR3 is 16 amino acids. The germline V gene encodes CDR1 SGHTA and CDR2 FQGNSA.

The chain couples TRBV5-4 to TRBJ2-4, with 7 nucleotides matching TRBD1. Losses at the gene ends were 0 bases for V and 4 bases for J; bases not matched to a gene: 7. Germline V lookup: CDR1 SGHNT, CDR2 YYREEE (reference sequence). The CDR3 sequence is 16 residues long. In DNA, the CDR3 is TGTGCCAGCAGCTTGGCCTTGAGGGGGCAAAAAAACATTCAGTACTTC. It yields the protein CASSLALRGQKNIQYF.

The V and J genes are TRBV5-1 and TRBJ2-3; D ambiguous. The CDR3 sequence is 11 residues long. Trimming shortened V by 2 bases and J by 7 bases, and 5 bases separated the two germline ends. The V gene's germline CDR1 is SGHRS and CDR2 YFSETQ. The CDR3: CASSFGNTQYF. The DNA of the CDR3 is TGCGCCAGCAGCTTTGGGAATACGCAGTATTTT.

The genes are TRBV7-9 and TRBJ2-1, with D tentatively TRBD2 (6 bases). Trimming shortened V by 5 bases and J by 0 bases, and 14 bases separated the two germline ends. The CDR3 is made up of 16 amino acids. Germline CDR1 is SEHNR and CDR2 is FQNEAQ (reference sequence). In nucleotides, the CDR3 is TGTGCCAGCAGCGGCTTTAGCGGCGCCTCCTACAATGAGCAGTTCTTC. Its protein is CASSGFSGASYNEQFF.

This sequence joins TRBV18 and TRBJ2-1, with 7 bases lining up with TRBD2. CDR1 KGHSH and CDR2 LQKENI come from the germline V gene. CDR3 length equals 15 residues. V lost 6 bases and J lost 0; bases outside the gene matches: 5. The CDR3 loop reads CASSPSGTSYNEQFF. CDR3 nucleotides: TGTGCCAGCTCTCCCAGCGGGACCTCCTACAATGAGCAGTTCTTC.

This clone was seen only a few times. CDR3 sequence: CASSGDRGQETQYF. The CDR3 DNA sequence: TGTGCCAGCAGTGGGGACAGGGGGCAAGAGACCCAGTACTTC. The chain carries TRBV2 and TRBJ2-5; TRBD1 matches 11 bases. CDR1 is SNHLY, CDR2 FYNNEI, per germline. Trimming removed 4 bases from V and 2 bases from J; junction bases left unmatched: 0. The CDR3 runs 14 residues.